This T cell receptor (beta chain) was recorded in a study of identical twins. This clonotype was recorded at least ten times. Each CDR3 protein is one row after TCRdb ran MiXCR on the 5' RACE reads. The sample carries about 660,000 distinct CDR3 sequences, 8.6% recorded once. These data were also reused for a study on yellow fever vaccine responses in identical twins.

The specimen was PBMCs. The receptor comes from a woman under 30 in good health.

CDR3 DNA: TGTGCCAGCAGCCGCGAGGGGGCCGGAGGTGAGCAGTTCTTC. Translating it yields CASSREGAGGEQFF. The chain couples TRBV7-2 to TRBJ2-1; 7 bases fit TRBD1. Germline V gene data show CDR1 as SGHTA and CDR2 as FQGNSA. The ends lost 5 bases at V and 9 bases at J; junction bases unmatched: 10. The length of the CDR3 is 14 residues.